Here is one T cell receptor (beta chain) with its context. This clonotype was seen more than once but under ten times. Its antigen target is currently unknown. Nothing much larger sits one base from this clone, and base qualities are not available. Ficoll-Paque density gradient centrifugation was the method used to isolate PBMCs. Sequencing relied on an Illumina NovaSeq 6000. Using 5'RACE with constant-segment primers, TCRalpha and TCRbeta cDNA libraries were constructed, with sample barcodes and unique molecular identifiers added in the process. Trizol reagent was used to extract RNA from every sample. Library amplification was performed in two PCR steps, and a second sample barcode and Illumina TruSeq adapters were introduced in the second step. The libraries were sequenced on an Illumina NovaSeq using 2 x 150 bp paired-end reads. The authors processed their data as follows. The reads were demultiplexed and collapsed into UMI-guided consensus sequences using migec v1.2.7. With mixcr v2.1.11, UMI consensuses were aligned to TRA and TRB V and J templates and assembled into clonotypes. Expanded or contracted clonotypes were those called significant by both edgeR and NoisET, with noise models trained on biological replicates. For edgeR calls, a false discovery rate-adjusted p below 0.01 and a log2 fold-change threshold of 1 were applied. As an exploratory analysis of dynamics, PCA with hierarchical clustering was applied to max-normalized trajectories of the 1000 most abundant clonotypes. Each responding clone was given a CD4 or CD8 phenotype based on the CD4+ and CD8+ repertoires, which had been sequenced separately. TCRdb trimmed public reads at Q25 via fastp, called clones via MiXCR and kept in-frame beta chains. One record per CDR3 amino acid sequence lists the most common genes and DNA. Here the V and J calls rest on TCRdb's processing, not on the authors' analysis. Counted in this sample were fewer than 300,000 distinct CDR3 sequences; 16% of them appeared once. The top ten constitute under 25% of the sample.

From the germline V gene, CDR1 is MGHDK and CDR2 is SYGVNS. V loses 6 bases, J loses 11 bases, and the germline ends lie 7 bases apart. There are 10 amino acids in the CDR3, from cysteine to phenylalanine inclusive. Here the CDR3 DNA is all that survives: 30 bases in frame from base 1. This entry is derived from a study of T-cell memory formation after mild COVID-19 (dated by TCRdb to about 2021). Concerning the study at large: Most TCR sequence clusters were specific to one of the two donors. In two donors, T-cell clones that expanded and contracted after mild COVID-19 were followed by sequencing TCRalpha and TCRbeta repertoires longitudinally. The cohort comprised two young, previously healthy adult volunteers, one female and one male. Study-level results and caveats: SARS-CoV-2 specificity of the second-wave clones peaking on day 37 was not confirmed. The study covered only a couple of mild cases, and larger cohorts including severe cases with pre-infection samples were considered necessary. Clones that contracted from day 15 to 85 showed balanced CD4/CD8 phenotypes, whereas a second wave of clones that expanded from day 15 to 37 leaned towards CD4+. Contracting CD4+ clones appeared mostly in the CM and EM memory subsets, whereas CD8+ clones were enriched in EMRA. The detection of some responding clones in pre-infection memory suggests that pre-existing cross-reactive memory T cells joined the SARS-CoV-2 response.

The chain is made from TRBV25-1 and TRBJ1-4, with no D gene named confidently. This TCR was sampled from a man between 18 and 35 years old who had mild COVID-19 (a few samples of this study predate the infection). The sample titles of this study are shuffled in the database, so cell type and time point are left out; the donor was told from shared clones. Sequenced: PBMCs or a T cell subset sorted from them (not recorded which). The encoded CDR3 is CASSHGKLFF. The bases are TGTGCCAGCAGCCACGGTAAACTGTTTTTT. Full variable domain (CDR3 extended with the reference TRBV25-1 and TRBJ1-4 proteins): EADIYQTPRYLVIGTGKKITLECSQTMGHDKMYWYQQDPGMELHLIHYSYGVNSTEKGDLSSESTVSRIRTEHFPLTLESARPSHTSQYLCASSHGKLFFGSGTQLSVL.